The 17 T cell receptor beta chains given below trace back to one sample, sequenced in a study of control samples from healthy donors and cancer patients. Profiled with immunoSEQ multiplex PCR; TCRdb holds only in-frame clones, not every one. The data show some 120,000 clones, around 92% seen once. Material: PBMCs. These receptors all stem from a man aged 80 or over with head and neck cancer.

In this sample, this clone turned up once. J is TRBJ1-1 and V is TRBV3-1 (or the pseudogene TRBV3-2); D is uncertain. Germline CDR1 LGHDT, CDR2 YNNKEL (reference sequence). The CDR3 extends over 10 amino acids. Trimming cost V 8 bases and J 6 bases, with 7 bases left between them. CDR3: CASGVSEAFF. In DNA form, the CDR3 reads TGTGCCAGCGGGGTTTCTGAAGCTTTCTTT.

The chain carries TRBV5-1 and TRBJ1-2, with D tentatively TRBD1 (5 bases). CDR1 is SGHRS and CDR2 is YFSETQ in the germline V gene. The CDR3 sequence is 13 residues long. V lost 0 bases to trimming and J lost 12 bases, with 15 bases between them. The CDR3 region has the DNA TGCGCCAGCAGCTTGGATTCAGGGAGAGTGGACACCTTC. It encodes CASSLDSGRVDTF.

The J gene is TRBJ2-1, the V gene TRBV6-2 or TRBV6-3; D might be TRBD1 (5 bases). The V gene lost 2 bases and the J gene lost 2 bases, with 10 bases spanning the gap. This CDR3 has 15 residues. The germline V gene has CDR1 MNHEY and CDR2 SVGEGT. CDR3 region: CASSYGHNPYNEQFF. The CDR3 DNA follows: TGTGCCAGCAGTTACGGACATAATCCCTACAATGAGCAGTTCTTC.

The J gene is TRBJ1-1, the V gene TRBV10-3, with 7 bases identical to TRBD1. The V and J ends lost 0 bases and 5 bases, in that order; junction bases with no gene match: 3. The CDR3 runs 14 residues. Germline V CDR1 and CDR2: ENHRY, SYGVKD. CDR3 bases: TGTGCCATCAGTGAGTCGGCAGGGGGGACTGAAGCTTTCTTT. Protein product: CAISESAGGTEAFF.

The gene calls are TRBV20-1 and TRBJ2-1, with 11 bases that match TRBD2. CDR3 length: 15 amino acids. V trimming: 3 bases; J trimming: 6 bases; junction bases outside the gene matches: 7. Germline CDR1 and CDR2: DFQATT and SNEGSKA (reference sequence). CDR3 protein: CSASTSGGFPNEQFF. The CDR3, as DNA: TGCAGTGCTAGTACTAGCGGGGGTTTCCCCAATGAGCAGTTCTTC.

The J gene is TRBJ2-1, the V gene TRBV10-2; TRBD2 matches 9 bases. The J segment lost 5 bases and the V segment lost 4 bases, leaving 9 bases of the junction unmatched. Germline V gene lookup returns CDR1 WSHSY and CDR2 SAAADI. This CDR3 comprises 16 residues. CDR3 loop: CASSGASGVWDNEQFF. As DNA, the CDR3 is TGCGCCAGCAGTGGAGCTAGCGGGGTATGGGACAATGAGCAGTTCTTC.

In its sample, this clone was seen once. Sequence at one end of the junction differs from germline and may be a read error. The rearrangement joins TRBV5-6 to TRBJ1-4, with a tentative D call TRBD1 (6 bases). In germline, CDR1 is SGHDT, CDR2 YYEEEE. CDR3 length equals 15 residues. In nucleotides, the CDR3 is TGTGCCGGCAGCTCTCCGACAGGTCCCACGGAAAAACTGTTTTTT. It yields the protein CAGSSPTGPTEKLFF.

The chain couples TRBV3-1 (or the pseudogene TRBV3-2) to TRBJ2-2, with 12 nucleotides matching TRBD2. CDR3 length: 17 amino acids. V lost 11 bases to trimming and J lost 1 base; unmatched junction nucleotides: 11. The germline V gene has CDR1 LGHDT and CDR2 YNNKEL (reference sequence). The CDR3 DNA follows: TGTGCCGGGAAAACTAGCGGGAGGTATGGGAACACCGGGGAGCTGTTTTTT. This translates into CAGKTSGRYGNTGELFF.

This clone was recorded a few times. The chain recombines TRBV20-1 with TRBJ1-5; 11 nucleotides line up with TRBD1. Losses at the gene ends were 3 bases for V and 7 bases for J; bases not matched to a gene: 8. This CDR3 contains 15 residues. Germline assignment: CDR1 DFQATT and CDR2 SNEGSKA (reference sequence). The CDR3 region is CSASKGTGGYQPQHF. In DNA, the CDR3 is TGCAGTGCTAGTAAAGGGACAGGGGGGTACCAGCCCCAGCATTTT.

V gene TRBV6-6 combines with J gene TRBJ2-5; D is possibly TRBD1 or TRBD2 (7 bases each). V lost 8 bases to trimming and J lost 10 bases, with 20 bases between them. The CDR3 length is 13 residues. Germline-derived CDR1 and CDR2 are MNHNY and SVGAGI (reference sequence). The CDR3 protein is CASGPGGGVGQYF. Here the CDR3 DNA reads TGTGCCAGCGGGCCAGGGGGGGGAGTGGGCCAGTACTTC.

CDR3: CASSGAVSNYGYTF. The CDR3 bases are TGTGCCAGCAGTGGGGCGGTTTCTAACTATGGCTACACCTTC. The V call is TRBV27, the J call TRBJ1-2, with a possible D match to TRBD1 (5 bases). This CDR3 is 14 amino acids long. Trimming removed 5 bases from V and 0 bases from J, with 10 bases in between. Germline V lookup: CDR1 MNHEY, CDR2 SMNVEV (reference sequence).

V usage is TRBV4-2 and J usage is TRBJ1-1, with D possibly being TRBD1 (6 bases). Per germline, CDR1 LGHNA and CDR2 YNFKEQ. With 3 bases removed from V and 7 bases from J, the gap between germline ends came to 15 bases. The length of the CDR3 is 14 residues. The CDR3 spells CASSHPDRTGEAFF. The CDR3 DNA reads TGTGCCAGCAGCCATCCCGACAGGACGGGTGAAGCTTTCTTT.

On this clone itself: This same CDR3 is encoded by further DNA sequences in the sample. This rearrangement joins TRBV5-4 to TRBJ1-1; D is undetermined. CDR1 is SGHNT, CDR2 YYREEE, per germline (reference sequence). The CDR3 length is 13 residues. The V end lost 4 bases, the J end lost 1 base, and 8 bases lay between the germline ends. As DNA, the CDR3 is TGTGCCAGCAGCCTGGGAGGGAACACTGAAGCTTTCTTT. This sequence encodes CASSLGGNTEAFF.

CDR3 coding DNA: TGCAGCGTCAGCACCCAGCTCTACTATGGCTACACCTTC. Translation gives CSVSTQLYYGYTF. V is TRBV29-1 and J is TRBJ1-2; D uncertain. Deletions cut 6 bases from V and 3 bases from J, with 14 bases between. This CDR3 has 13 amino acids. Germline CDR1 and CDR2: SQVTM and ANQGSEA.

This chain uses TRBV5-1 with TRBJ2-2; the D gene is possibly TRBD1 (5 bases). This CDR3 comprises 15 residues. V lost 2 bases and J lost 2, with 10 bases in between. Germline-derived CDR1 and CDR2 are SGHRS and YFSETQ. The CDR3 DNA sequence: TGCGCCAGCAGCTTCTCAGGGTCCAACACCGGGGAGCTGTTTTTT. It encodes CASSFSGSNTGELFF.

V gene TRBV7-9 combines with J gene TRBJ1-4; tentative D call: TRBD1 (5 bases). The V end was cut by 2 bases, the J end by 2 bases, with 9 bases between. This CDR3 is built from 15 residues. Germline V gene sequence: CDR1 SEHNR, CDR2 FQNEAQ (reference sequence). The CDR3 spells CASSLTAGTNEKLFF. CDR3 bases: TGTGCCAGCAGCTTAACGGCAGGGACTAATGAAAAACTGTTTTTT.

The genes are TRBV7-9 and TRBJ2-5; perhaps TRBD2 as D (6 bases). Germline V gene lookup returns CDR1 SEHNR and CDR2 FQNEAQ (reference sequence). V was cut by 4 bases and J by 5 bases, with 8 bases left in between. The CDR3 has 12 amino acids. The CDR3 bases are TGTGCCAGCAGCTCAGGAGGGGAGACCCAGTACTTC. This codes for CASSSGGETQYF. The complete variable domain, with remaining parts taken from reference TRBV7-9 and TRBJ2-5, reads DTGVSQNPRHKITKRGQNVTFRCDPISEHNRLYWYRQTLGQGPEFLTYFQNEAQLEKSRLLSDRFSAERPKGSFSTLEIQRTEQGDSAMYLCASSSGGETQYFGPGTRLLVL.